The clone carrying this T cell receptor beta chain appeared a single time. Its antigen is not known. Per the germline V gene, CDR1 is SQVTM and CDR2 is ANQGSEA. The J segment lost 2 bases and the V segment lost 7 bases, leaving 18 bases of the junction unmatched. This CDR3 is 17 amino acids long. The sample comes from a study of T cell responses to AZD1222 COVID-19 vaccine. Measured with immunoSEQ multiplex PCR; TCRdb has only the in-frame clones, and not every one. The sample lists 140,000 to 150,000 clones, 85% to 90% occurring once. Study results and limitations: Scientists sampled the repertoires only once the peak T cell response had passed. The study identified only six AZD1222 recipients as seropositive at baseline. Spike-specific TCR breadth and depth both grew after two AZD1222 doses.

Sequencing used peripheral blood, obtained on day 0 of AZD1222 vaccination. This clonotype was obtained from an adult in good health. The chain combines TRBV29-1 with TRBJ2-5; TRBD1 agrees at 8 bases. CDR3 sequence: CSAPGSRTGRLQETQYF. As DNA, the CDR3 is TGCAGCGCCCCGGGATCGCGGACAGGGAGGTTGCAAGAGACCCAGTACTTC.